Presented here are 14 T cell receptor beta chains from one specimen sequenced in a study of T-cell reconstitution after alpha-beta-depleted transplantation in children. Unique molecular identifiers were incorporated when the TCRbeta library was constructed. Each CDR3 protein gets one entry after TCRdb re-called the PCR reads with MiXCR. The sample lists around 100,000 distinct CDR3 sequences, 10% occurring once. The sequenced sample was PBMCs, obtained before TCRalphabeta/CD19-depleted stem cell transplant. The source of these receptors is a boy aged 2 to 10 with acute lymphoblastic leukemia, due to receive a stem cell transplant.

The sample holds many counts of this clonotype. This chain links TRBV10-3 with TRBJ2-7; 8 bases are shared with TRBD2. The CDR3 loop spans 13 amino acids. Per the germline V gene, CDR1 is ENHRY and CDR2 is SYGVKD. After removal of 7 bases from V and 3 bases from J, the junction contained 5 bases not matched to a gene. The CDR3 bases are TGTGCCATCACGGGACTAGAAGGCTACGAGCAGTACTTC. This encodes CAITGLEGYEQYF.

Ten or more counts support this clonotype. The chain links TRBV30 to TRBJ2-1, with a possible D match to TRBD2 (6 bases). V was trimmed by 1 base and J by 3 bases, leaving 13 bases between them. CDR3 length equals 15 residues. The germline CDR1 and CDR2 sequences are GTSNPN and SVGIG (reference sequence). CDR3 region: CAWSGGEEIYNEQFF. In nucleotides, the CDR3 is TGTGCCTGGAGTGGGGGGGAGGAAATCTACAATGAGCAGTTCTTC.

This clonotype has more than one count but fewer than ten. The chain uses TRBV15 and TRBJ2-1; D might be TRBD1 (5 bases). Trimming took 8 bases from V and 0 from J, leaving 5 bases between them. This CDR3 is 12 amino acids long. In germline, CDR1 is LNHNV, CDR2 YYDKDF (reference sequence). CDR3 residues: CATGHSYNEQFF. DNA of the CDR3: TGTGCCACCGGACACTCCTACAATGAGCAGTTCTTC.

The rearrangement uses TRBV20-1 and TRBJ2-3; 15 bases are a match to TRBD2. Germline V gives CDR1 DFQATT, CDR2 SNEGSKA (reference sequence). This CDR3 region has 15 residues. J gave up 6 bases and V 3 bases, and 4 bases lay outside the gene matches. CDR3 loop: CSASWTSGRADTQYF. As DNA, the CDR3 is TGCAGTGCTAGTTGGACTAGCGGGAGGGCTGATACGCAGTATTTT.

At least ten counts were recorded for this clonotype. The J gene is TRBJ2-3, the V gene TRBV20-1; 11 bases line up with TRBD2. J was trimmed by 3 bases and V by 5 bases; bases with no gene match: 7. Germline lookup yields CDR1 DFQATT and CDR2 SNEGSKA (reference sequence). The CDR3 totals 15 residues. The CDR3 DNA sequence: TGCAGTGCTGATCCGACTAGCGGGAAAACAGATACGCAGTATTTT. This gives the protein CSADPTSGKTDTQYF.

A few counts support this clonotype. The V gene is TRBV18, the J gene TRBJ2-1, with 12 bases lining up with TRBD2. The germline gives CDR1 KGHSH, CDR2 LQKENI. After removal of 1 base from V and 4 bases from J, the junction contained 8 bases not matched to a gene. This CDR3 has 18 residues. CDR3 residues: CASSPHTLAGGNYNEQFF. The CDR3 bases are TGTGCCAGCTCACCACATACTCTAGCGGGAGGGAATTACAATGAGCAGTTCTTC.

Many counts were recorded for this clonotype. The rearrangement links TRBV11-2 to TRBJ2-4; the match to TRBD2 covers 11 bases. Germline V gives CDR1 SGHAT, CDR2 FQNNGV. V lost 5 bases, J lost 4 bases, and 7 bases stayed unmatched. This CDR3 region has 16 residues. CDR3 sequence: CASSRGTSGEKNIQYF. In DNA, the CDR3 is TGTGCCAGCAGCCGCGGGACTAGCGGAGAGAAAAACATTCAGTACTTC.

The rearrangement joins TRBV28 to TRBJ1-2; 8 bases match TRBD1. The germline V gene has CDR1 MDHEN and CDR2 SYDVKM. The CDR3 length is 12 residues. V lost 5 bases and J lost 9; bases outside the gene matches: 5. The chain's CDR3 is CASSPGQGRYTF. The DNA for the CDR3 is TGTGCCAGCAGTCCCGGACAGGGCCGCTACACCTTC.

The J gene is TRBJ2-7, the V gene TRBV4-2; possibly TRBD2 for D (6 bases). The germline CDR1 and CDR2 sequences are LGHNA and YNFKEQ. The CDR3 extends over 15 amino acids. V lost 0 bases and J lost 4, with 13 bases in between. CDR3 sequence reads: CASSQDWSGEYEQYF. The CDR3 nucleotides are TGTGCCAGCAGCCAAGACTGGTCGGGAGAATACGAGCAGTACTTC.

At least ten counts were recorded for this clonotype. J is TRBJ1-5 and V is TRBV10-2, with no clear D. V shed 1 base and J shed 7 bases, with 11 bases lying between them. The CDR3 consists of 14 residues. Germline CDR1 and CDR2: WSHSY and SAAADI. The CDR3: CASSEWAVGQPQHF. As DNA, the CDR3 is TGCGCCAGCAGTGAGTGGGCGGTAGGGCAGCCCCAGCATTTT.

The sample holds a few counts of this clonotype. The V gene is TRBV11-2, the J gene TRBJ2-3, with TRBD1 identical over 8 bases. J gave up 5 bases and V 6 bases, and 10 bases lay outside the gene matches. The CDR3 contains 15 residues. The germline CDR1 and CDR2 sequences are SGHAT and FQNNGV. The CDR3 protein is CASRPTGGDKDTQYF. CDR3 coding DNA: TGTGCCAGCAGACCCACAGGGGGAGATAAAGATACGCAGTATTTT.

V usage is TRBV29-1 and J usage is TRBJ2-1; the D gene is possibly TRBD2 (5 bases). Trimming stripped 3 bases from V and 1 base from J, with 10 bases between. Germline lookup yields CDR1 SQVTM and CDR2 ANQGSEA. The CDR3 consists of 14 residues. CDR3 sequence: CSVDVGVSYNEQFF. The CDR3, as DNA: TGCAGCGTTGACGTGGGAGTTTCCTACAATGAGCAGTTCTTC.

This clonotype came up a few times. The chain joins TRBV5-1 to TRBJ2-3; 13 bases are a match to TRBD2. V lost 9 bases, J lost 0 bases, and 7 bases stayed unmatched. Germline loops: CDR1 SGHRS, CDR2 YFSETQ. This CDR3 is 16 amino acids long. The DNA for the CDR3 is TGCGCCACGAGACCGGGACTAGCGGGAAGCACAGATACGCAGTATTTT. Its protein product is CATRPGLAGSTDTQYF.

The V gene is TRBV5-4, the J gene TRBJ1-1, with D maybe TRBD1 (5 bases). The V end was cut by 0 bases, the J end by 7 bases, with 19 bases between. The V gene's germline CDR1 is SGHNT and CDR2 YYREEE (reference sequence). There are 16 residues in the CDR3. DNA for the CDR3: TGTGCCAGCAGCTTGGGGAAACAGGTCTATCGCAATGAAGCTTTCTTT. It translates to CASSLGKQVYRNEAFF.